These 29 T cell receptor beta chains originate from one sample sequenced in a study of cytomegalovirus exposure and HLA in healthy donors. 13 Jbeta primers and 60 Vbeta primers were used for the PCR. The assay was immunoSEQ multiplex PCR, and TCRdb's table has in-frame clones only and misses some. The sample table includes fewer than 150,000 clones. The sample was PBMCs. The source of these receptors is a man aged 35-49 years in good health and CMV-seronegative.

The chain links TRBV7-8 to TRBJ1-4; D remains unclear. The CDR3 has 15 residues. The ends were cut back, 4 bases at V and 5 bases at J, with 14 bases in the middle. Looked up from germline, CDR1 is SGHVS and CDR2 is FQNEAQ. In nucleotides, the CDR3 is TGTGCCAGCAGCTGGGAGGGCACGGGGAATGAAAAACTGTTTTTT. Protein: CASSWEGTGNEKLFF.

The J gene is TRBJ2-3, the V gene TRBV11-2, with D perhaps matching TRBD2 (6 bases). The CDR3 has 15 residues. Germline V gene lookup returns CDR1 SGHAT and CDR2 FQNNGV. The V gene lost 5 bases and the J gene lost 0 bases, with 12 bases spanning the gap. CDR3 region: CASSRYGGSTDTQYF. DNA of the CDR3: TGTGCCAGCAGCAGGTATGGAGGGAGCACAGATACGCAGTATTTT.

The chain has TRBV7-9 and TRBJ2-1; TRBD2 agrees at 7 bases. The CDR3 covers 15 residues. V shed 2 bases, J shed 3 bases, and the junction held 4 bases outside the gene matches. Per the germline V gene, CDR1 is SEHNR and CDR2 is FQNEAQ (reference sequence). The chain's CDR3 is CASSLRTGGYNEQFF. The DNA of the CDR3 is TGTGCCAGCAGCTTAAGGACGGGGGGCTACAATGAGCAGTTCTTC.

The chain uses TRBV11-2 and TRBJ2-7; TRBD1 might be the D (6 bases). Per the germline V gene, CDR1 is SGHAT and CDR2 is FQNNGV. Trimming removed 7 bases from V and 1 base from J, with 11 bases in between. CDR3 length: 13 residues. The CDR3 loop reads CASTRGNSYEQYF. DNA of the CDR3: TGTGCCAGCACAAGGGGGAATTCCTACGAGCAGTACTTC. The full variable domain, rest sourced from reference TRBV11-2 and TRBJ2-7, is EAGVAQSPRYKIIEKRQSVAFWCNPISGHATLYWYQQILGQGPKLLIQFQNNGVVDDSQLPKDRFSAERLKGVDSTLKIQPAKLEDSAVYLCASTRGNSYEQYFGPGTRLTVT.

The chain employs TRBV7-7 and TRBJ2-1; tentatively, D is TRBD2 (6 bases). V was clipped by 4 bases and J by 5 bases, with 15 bases between them. The germline CDR1 and CDR2 sequences are SSHAT and FNYEAQ (reference sequence). The CDR3 is 15 amino acids. CDR3 in DNA: TGTGCCAGCAGCTCGGGGCGGGGTAGCAACAATGAGCAGTTCTTC. This encodes CASSSGRGSNNEQFF.

The rearrangement links TRBV7-8 to TRBJ1-2; D unresolved. This CDR3 spans 15 amino acids. V was trimmed by 8 bases and J by 5 bases, leaving 21 bases between them. In germline, CDR1 is SGHVS, CDR2 FQNEAQ. The DNA of the CDR3 is TGTGCCAGCTCCGGGTCCGCGGGCAACGGGTATGGCTACACCTTC. It specifies CASSGSAGNGYGYTF.

The rearrangement links TRBV5-6 to TRBJ2-5; perhaps TRBD2 as D (5 bases). The ends were cut back, 1 base at V and 7 bases at J, with 8 bases in the middle. The CDR3 runs to 12 residues. Germline CDR1 is SGHDT and CDR2 is YYEEEE. The CDR3 DNA is TGTGCCAGCAGCTTGTTCGAGGGGACCCAGTACTTC. Translation: CASSLFEGTQYF.

This chain connects TRBV11-2 to TRBJ2-1; 9 positions match TRBD2. The germline V gene encodes CDR1 SGHAT and CDR2 FQNNGV. J was trimmed by 4 bases and V by 6 bases; bases with no gene match: 7. The CDR3 sequence is 15 residues long. In nucleotides, the CDR3 is TGTGCCAGCAGTTTGAGCGGGGGGAAGTACAATGAGCAGTTCTTC. Translating it yields CASSLSGGKYNEQFF.

The chain recombines TRBV11-3 with TRBJ2-2, with 7 bases matching TRBD1. Germline V CDR1 and CDR2: SGHNT, YENEEA. The CDR3 is 13 residues long. V dropped 5 bases and J dropped 10; count of bases not matched to a gene: 7. CDR3 loop: CASSAIQGKELFF. DNA for the CDR3: TGTGCCAGCAGCGCGATACAGGGGAAGGAGCTGTTTTTT.

This chain uses TRBV11-2 with TRBJ2-1; possibly TRBD2 for D (5 bases). Trimming shortened V by 3 bases and J by 8 bases, and 11 bases separated the two germline ends. Germline V gene sequence: CDR1 SGHAT, CDR2 FQNNGV. CDR3 length equals 13 residues. The CDR3 reads CASSFLRADEQFF. CDR3 bases: TGTGCCAGCAGCTTCCTGCGGGCGGATGAGCAGTTCTTC.

The rearrangement uses TRBV19 and TRBJ2-1; tentative D call: TRBD1 (6 bases). V lost 4 bases and J lost 10, with 14 bases in between. The CDR3 is 13 residues long. From germline, CDR1 is LNHDA and CDR2 SQIVND (reference sequence). The CDR3, as DNA: TGTGCCAGTAGTAAGGGCAGGGGCGGCGAGCAGTTCTTC. This codes for CASSKGRGGEQFF.

This chain connects TRBV7-2 to TRBJ1-1; TRBD1 agrees at 8 bases. CDR1 SGHTA and CDR2 FQGNSA come from the germline V gene. The V segment lost 0 bases and the J segment 1 base; nucleotides outside the gene matches: 4. The CDR3 covers 16 residues. The CDR3 here is CASSLAGQGSNTEAFF. CDR3 in DNA: TGTGCCAGCAGCTTAGCCGGACAGGGTTCGAACACTGAAGCTTTCTTT.

The rearrangement uses TRBV7-2 and TRBJ2-5; D is perhaps TRBD2 (5 bases). This CDR3 has 14 amino acids. Trimming took off 5 bases at V and 10 bases at J, with 20 bases between the two ends. In germline, CDR1 is SGHTA, CDR2 FQGNSA. Here the CDR3 DNA reads TGTGCCAGCAGCCCAAGGGTCGGGGTAGAAGGCCAGTACTTC. Its protein product is CASSPRVGVEGQYF. The whole variable domain, remainder taken from reference TRBV7-2 and TRBJ2-5, is GAGVSQSPSNKVTEKGKDVELRCDPISGHTALYWYRQSLGQGLEFLIYFQGNSAPDKSGLPSDRFSAERTGGSVSTLTIQRTQQEDSAVYLCASSPRVGVEGQYFGPGTRLLVL.

The V call is TRBV13, the J call TRBJ1-6; 7 nucleotides align to TRBD1. CDR1 is PRHDT and CDR2 is FYEKMQ in the germline V gene (reference sequence). Unmatched junction bases numbered 12, after V lost 5 bases and J lost 8 bases. CDR3 length: 16 amino acids. For the CDR3, the DNA is TGTGCCAGCAGCCGTACCGGGACAGAACTATATTCACCCCTCCACTTT. This codes for CASSRTGTELYSPLHF.

CDR3 sequence: CASSFGLAGGLTDTQYF. The CDR3 DNA follows: TGTGCCAGCAGCTTTGGACTAGCGGGGGGACTCACAGATACGCAGTATTTT. The chain is built from TRBV9 and TRBJ2-3, with 14 bases fitting TRBD2. CDR1 and CDR2 from the germline V gene are SGDLS and YYNGEE. The CDR3 totals 17 residues. The V and J ends lost 4 bases and 2 bases, in that order; junction bases with no gene match: 6.

V and J are TRBV15 and TRBJ1-6; possibly TRBD1 for D (5 bases). The CDR3 is made up of 13 amino acids. Germline-derived CDR1 and CDR2 are LNHNV and YYDKDF (reference sequence). Trimming removed 10 bases at V and 4 bases at J, with 11 bases between. This chain's CDR3 is CASTQVYNSPLHF. The CDR3 coding sequence is TGTGCCAGCACACAGGTGTATAATTCACCCCTCCACTTT. Based on the CDR3 plus reference TRBV15 and TRBJ1-6, the full variable domain is DAMVIQNPRYQVTQFGKPVTLSCSQTLNHNVMYWYQQKSSQAPKLLFHYYDKDFNNEADTPDNFQSRRPNTSFCFLDIRSPGLGDTAMYLCASTQVYNSPLHFGNGTRLTVT.

This chain connects TRBV4-3 to TRBJ2-5, with D perhaps TRBD1 (6 bases). CDR1 and CDR2 from the germline V gene are LGHNA and YSLEER. The CDR3 length is 16 residues. V was shortened by 0 bases and J by 2 bases, with 13 bases between the two germline ends. The CDR3 nucleotides read TGCGCCAGCAGCCAAGATTGGGGGCAGGGTCAAGAGACCCAGTACTTC. Its protein is CASSQDWGQGQETQYF.

The rearrangement joins TRBV19 to TRBJ2-7; 7 bases match TRBD1. This CDR3 region has 15 residues. V shed 5 bases and J 3 bases; nucleotides not matched to a gene: 10. In germline, CDR1 is LNHDA, CDR2 SQIVND (reference sequence). Written as DNA, the CDR3 is TGTGCCAGTAGTCCCCCGACAGGGTATTTCTACGAGCAGTACTTC. Its translation: CASSPPTGYFYEQYF.

This sequence joins TRBV4-2 and TRBJ2-7, with 8 bases matching TRBD2. The V and J ends lost 1 base and 0 bases, in that order; junction bases with no gene match: 5. Germline values: CDR1 LGHNA, CDR2 YNFKEQ. The CDR3 is made up of 16 amino acids. The CDR3 here is CASSQAGGGSSYEQYF. The CDR3 DNA reads as TGTGCCAGCAGCCAAGCTGGCGGGGGGAGCTCCTACGAGCAGTACTTC.

J is TRBJ2-5 and V is TRBV11-1; D may be TRBD1 (6 bases). CDR3 size: 14 residues. From germline, CDR1 is SGHAT and CDR2 FQDESV (reference sequence). V lost 5 bases, J lost 1 base, and 11 bases lay in between. The CDR3 reads CASSRDNPQETQYF. The CDR3 nucleotides are TGTGCCAGCAGCCGGGACAATCCCCAAGAGACCCAGTACTTC.

The chain carries TRBV5-1 and TRBJ1-2, with 8 positions matching TRBD1. The CDR3 spans 13 residues. Germline assignment: CDR1 SGHRS and CDR2 YFSETQ. The trim removed 2 bases at V and 5 bases at J, leaving 2 bases unmatched. CDR3 in DNA: TGCGCCAGCAGCTTTCAGGGGGCGTATGGCTACACCTTC. Its translation is CASSFQGAYGYTF.

This chain's CDR3 is CASILGGTVTNYGYTF. The CDR3 DNA follows: TGTGCCAGCATCCTTGGCGGGACAGTCACTAACTATGGCTACACCTTC. The chain has TRBV2 and TRBJ1-2; TRBD1 agrees at 7 bases. Looked up from germline, CDR1 is SNHLY and CDR2 is FYNNEI. The CDR3 loop spans 16 amino acids. Losses at the gene ends were 7 bases for V and 0 bases for J; bases not matched to a gene: 11. Based on the CDR3 plus reference TRBV2 and TRBJ1-2, the full variable domain is EPEVTQTPSHQVTQMGQEVILRCVPISNHLYFYWYRQILGQKVEFLVSFYNNEISEKSEIFDDQFSVERPDGSNFTLKIRSTKLEDSAMYFCASILGGTVTNYGYTFGSGTRLTVV.

This chain uses TRBV11-2 with TRBJ2-3, with D hard to call. The CDR3 is 17 residues long. CDR1 is SGHAT, CDR2 FQNNGV, per germline. Trimming pared 0 bases from V and 2 bases from J, leaving 15 bases between. CDR3: CASSLDRTALYTDTQYF. In DNA, the CDR3 is TGTGCCAGCAGCTTAGATCGCACTGCCCTATACACAGATACGCAGTATTTT.

This rearrangement joins TRBV28 to TRBJ1-2; TRBD1 aligns across 8 bases. Germline values: CDR1 MDHEN, CDR2 SYDVKM. Trimming at V came to 6 bases and at J to 0 bases, leaving 12 bases not matched to a gene. The CDR3 spans 17 residues. The chain's CDR3 is CASRQDGRGLTNYGYTF. CDR3 sequence (DNA): TGTGCCAGCAGGCAAGATGGCAGGGGGCTTACTAACTATGGCTACACCTTC.

The V call is TRBV19, the J call TRBJ2-3, with 12 positions matching TRBD2. The CDR3 is 15 amino acids. Per germline, CDR1 LNHDA and CDR2 SQIVND (reference sequence). Losses at the gene ends were 7 bases for V and 5 bases for J; bases not matched to a gene: 7. The CDR3 loop reads CASKLAGGPGDTQYF. Written as DNA, the CDR3 is TGTGCCAGTAAACTAGCGGGGGGCCCAGGAGATACGCAGTATTTT.

The genes are TRBV4-3 and TRBJ2-7; D remains ambiguous. Per germline, CDR1 LGHNA and CDR2 YSLEER. V lost 0 bases and J lost 7, with 10 bases in between. The CDR3 sequence is 13 residues long. As DNA, the CDR3 is TGCGCCAGCAGCCAAGAAATGGGCTGGGAGCAGTACTTC. This encodes CASSQEMGWEQYF.

The V gene is TRBV5-1, the J gene TRBJ2-6; TRBD2 might be the D (5 bases). V lost 3 bases to trimming and J lost 1 base, with 8 bases between them. The CDR3 has 15 residues. Germline loops: CDR1 SGHRS, CDR2 YFSETQ. The CDR3 is CASSSEGSGANVLTF. CDR3 nucleotide sequence: TGCGCCAGCAGCTCTGAGGGATCTGGGGCCAACGTCCTGACTTTC. Full variable domain (rest looked up from reference TRBV5-1 and TRBJ2-6): KAGVTQTPRYLIKTRGQQVTLSCSPISGHRSVSWYQQTPGQGLQFLFEYFSETQRNKGNFPGRFSGRQFSNSRSEMNVSTLELGDSALYLCASSSEGSGANVLTFGAGSRLTVL.

The rearrangement uses TRBV4-3 and TRBJ2-5; a weak D match, TRBD2 (5 bases). The CDR3 spans 13 residues. V lost 5 bases and J lost 2, with 9 bases in between. Looked up from germline, CDR1 is LGHNA and CDR2 is YSLEER. The CDR3 DNA follows: TGCGCCAGCAGCAAGCGGACGCAAGAGACCCAGTACTTC. Translated, it gives CASSKRTQETQYF.

The V gene is TRBV13, the J gene TRBJ1-1; 8 bases agree with TRBD1. The ends lost 5 bases at V and 11 bases at J; junction bases unmatched: 13. Germline loops: CDR1 PRHDT, CDR2 FYEKMQ (reference sequence). This CDR3 region has 14 residues. CDR3 bases: TGTGCCAGCAGCCGATCCGGACAGGGTATCTCGGCTTTCTTT. This codes for CASSRSGQGISAFF.